The next 27 T cell receptor beta chains were all read from a single sample in a study of T cell responses to AZD1222 COVID-19 vaccine. Sequenced by immunoSEQ multiplex PCR; TCRdb stores in-frame clones only, minus some. Of about 150,000 clones detected, 88% appear once; the ten largest clones hold about 5.4%. This specimen consisted of peripheral blood, obtained 28 days after the second dose of the MenACWY control vaccine. These receptor sequences come from an adult who received the MenACWY meningococcal vaccine as a control.

The rearrangement links TRBV7-2 to TRBJ1-5; D is unclear. CDR1 and CDR2 (germline): SGHTA, FQGNSA. The CDR3 spans 14 residues. V dropped 5 bases and J dropped 5 bases, with 13 bases sitting between them. CDR3 residues: CASSTALGYQPQHF. CDR3 in DNA: TGTGCCAGCAGCACCGCCCTGGGGTATCAGCCCCAGCATTTT.

V usage is TRBV9 and J usage is TRBJ2-7, with a weak D call TRBD2 (5 bases). Trimming took off 5 bases at V and 2 bases at J, with 14 bases between the two ends. Germline V CDR1 and CDR2: SGDLS, YYNGEE. CDR3 length: 14 residues. The CDR3 nucleotides read TGTGCCAGCAGATCGGACTCCGAGCCCTACGAGCAGTACTTC. Translating it yields CASRSDSEPYEQYF.

This chain uses TRBV7-2 with TRBJ1-2, with D maybe TRBD1 (6 bases). With 5 bases removed from V and 4 bases from J, the gap between germline ends came to 26 bases. Germline CDR1 and CDR2: SGHTA and FQGNSA. The CDR3 runs 18 residues. The CDR3 nucleotides read TGTGCCAGCAGCCCCCGGTTGGGATCCTCTCAGGACAGCTATGGCTACACCTTC. Its translation is CASSPRLGSSQDSYGYTF.

V usage is TRBV7-2 and J usage is TRBJ2-5; D is possibly TRBD1 (7 bases). Between the trimmed V and J ends, which lost 2 bases and 1 base, there was a span of 8 bases. The germline CDR1 and CDR2 sequences are SGHTA and FQGNSA. CDR3 size: 14 residues. The CDR3 loop is CASSLQGGQETQYF. The DNA for the CDR3 is TGTGCCAGCAGCTTACAGGGGGGCCAAGAGACCCAGTACTTC.

Points on this clone: The identical CDR3 is also encoded by other nucleotide sequences in the sample. This chain uses TRBV6-5 with TRBJ1-5; 7 positions agree with TRBD1. J gave up 3 bases and V 7 bases, and 6 bases lay outside the gene matches. This CDR3 comprises 14 residues. Germline CDR1 and CDR2: MNHEY and SVGAGI. The CDR3 sequence: CASTSDRVNQPQHF. As DNA, the CDR3 is TGTGCCAGCACCTCAGACAGGGTCAATCAGCCCCAGCATTTT.

This sequence joins TRBV20-1 and TRBJ1-1, with unresolved D. The germline V gene encodes CDR1 DFQATT and CDR2 SNEGSKA (reference sequence). The CDR3 length is 13 residues. V shed 3 bases and J shed 0 bases, with 8 bases lying between them. Written as DNA, the CDR3 is TGCAGTGCTAGTCGACCAATGAACACTGAAGCTTTCTTT. Protein: CSASRPMNTEAFF.

This chain connects TRBV28 to TRBJ1-2; D remains ambiguous. The CDR3 has 11 residues. The V gene's germline CDR1 is MDHEN and CDR2 SYDVKM. Between the trimmed V and J ends, which lost 6 bases and 5 bases, there was a span of 7 bases. The chain's CDR3 is CASSHIYGYTF. The DNA of the CDR3 is TGTGCCAGCAGCCATATTTATGGCTACACCTTC.

The CDR3 here is CASSVGAVVAQHF. In nucleotides, the CDR3 is TGTGCCAGCTCAGTGGGCGCCGTGGTGGCCCAGCATTTT. The V call is TRBV18, the J call TRBJ1-5; D ambiguous. The V end lost 5 bases, the J end lost 11 bases, and 16 bases lay between the germline ends. The CDR3 loop spans 13 amino acids. The germline V gene has CDR1 KGHSH and CDR2 LQKENI.

The table lists this clone with a count of one. In DNA form, the CDR3 reads TGTGCCACCAGTGTGGGATTATACAATGAGCAGTTCTTC. This encodes CATSVGLYNEQFF. This chain connects TRBV24-1 to TRBJ2-1; D not resolved. CDR1 and CDR2 (germline): KGHDR, SFDVKD. This CDR3 is 13 amino acids long. Deletions cut 5 bases from V and 4 bases from J, with 8 bases between.

The sample holds a few counts of this clone. J is TRBJ1-5 and V is TRBV3-1 (or the pseudogene TRBV3-2), with 9 bases lining up with TRBD1. Per the germline V gene, CDR1 is LGHDT and CDR2 is YNNKEL (reference sequence). After removal of 2 bases from V and 2 bases from J, the junction contained 7 bases not matched to a gene. The CDR3 contains 17 residues. Here the CDR3 reads CASSQLSGTGRNQPQHF. The CDR3 DNA sequence: TGTGCCAGCAGCCAATTATCCGGGACAGGGCGCAATCAGCCCCAGCATTTT.

The genes are TRBV28 and TRBJ1-5, with a possible D match to TRBD1 (5 bases). CDR1 and CDR2 (germline): MDHEN, SYDVKM. V lost 4 bases and J 3 bases, leaving 13 bases between the germline ends. The CDR3 has 15 amino acids. The CDR3: CASSSFLGVNQPQHF. CDR3 nucleotide sequence: TGTGCCAGCAGTTCTTTTCTGGGGGTCAATCAGCCCCAGCATTTT.

The chain couples TRBV11-3 to TRBJ2-5; TRBD1 might be the D (6 bases). The CDR3 sequence is 14 residues long. Germline CDR1 and CDR2: SGHNT and YENEEA. V was clipped by 4 bases and J by 2 bases, with 11 bases between them. CDR3 in amino acids: CASSSWTAQETQYF. CDR3 sequence (DNA): TGTGCCAGCAGCTCCTGGACAGCACAAGAGACCCAGTACTTC. The full variable domain, in which reference TRBV11-3 and TRBJ2-5 provide the parts outside the CDR3, is EAGVVQSPRYKIIEKKQPVAFWCNPISGHNTLYWYLQNLGQGPELLIRYENEEAVDDSQLPKDRFSAERLKGVDSTLKIQPAELGDSAVYLCASSSWTAQETQYFGPGTRLLVL.

This clone was found once. This chain uses TRBV13 with TRBJ2-3; 8 positions match TRBD1. The CDR3 runs to 15 residues. Germline CDR1 is PRHDT and CDR2 is FYEKMQ (reference sequence). V dropped 6 bases and J dropped 8; count of bases not matched to a gene: 13. The CDR3 spells CASSQPQDRAVTQYF. The CDR3 nucleotides are TGTGCCAGCAGTCAACCCCAGGACAGGGCGGTTACGCAGTATTTT.

The chain has TRBV20-1 and TRBJ1-1; D not certain. Germline CDR1 reads DFQATT; CDR2 reads SNEGSKA (reference sequence). With 3 bases removed from V and 0 bases from J, the gap between germline ends came to 11 bases. There are 14 residues in the CDR3. CDR3 in DNA: TGCAGTGCTAGTATGGGTCCCATGAACACTGAAGCTTTCTTT. Residues: CSASMGPMNTEAFF.

V usage is TRBV6-5 and J usage is TRBJ1-3; no clear D gene. Germline values: CDR1 MNHEY, CDR2 SVGAGI. V lost 6 bases, J lost 0 bases, and 9 bases lay in between. This CDR3 contains 14 residues. CDR3 in DNA: TGTGCCAGCAGCGCCTACTACTCTGGAAACACCATATATTTT. Protein product: CASSAYYSGNTIYF.

The rearrangement joins TRBV18 to TRBJ2-7; D is uncertain. Trimming cost V 3 bases and J 1 base, with 10 bases left between them. The CDR3 has 14 residues. Germline V gene sequence: CDR1 KGHSH, CDR2 LQKENI. Here the CDR3 reads CASSPMISSYEQYF. Written as DNA, the CDR3 is TGTGCCAGCTCACCTATGATCTCGTCCTACGAGCAGTACTTC.

This chain links TRBV5-1 with TRBJ2-6; no clear D. The CDR3 runs to 14 residues. V was clipped by 4 bases and J by 1 base, with 6 bases between them. Per the germline V gene, CDR1 is SGHRS and CDR2 is YFSETQ. The CDR3 sequence is CASSPSSGANVLTF. CDR3 in DNA: TGCGCCAGCAGCCCCTCGTCTGGGGCCAACGTCCTGACTTTC.

The chain joins TRBV5-5 to TRBJ1-2, with 8 positions matching TRBD1. Per germline, CDR1 SGHKS and CDR2 YYEKEE (reference sequence). There are 15 residues in the CDR3. V shed 0 bases and J 4 bases; nucleotides not matched to a gene: 5. The DNA for the CDR3 is TGTGCCAGCAGCTTGGAACAGGGGGAGGCCTATGGCTACACCTTC. Residues: CASSLEQGEAYGYTF.

The V call is TRBV6-2 or TRBV6-3, the J call TRBJ2-3, with 7 bases identical to TRBD2. The CDR3 extends over 17 amino acids. V trimming: 2 bases; J trimming: 6 bases; junction bases outside the gene matches: 14. Germline V gives CDR1 MNHEY, CDR2 SVGEGT. CDR3 sequence: CASSYEGFGGKSDTQYF. CDR3 sequence (DNA): TGTGCCAGCAGTTACGAGGGGTTCGGGGGGAAATCGGATACGCAGTATTTT.

V gene TRBV9 combines with J gene TRBJ2-1; D is unclear. This CDR3 comprises 16 residues. V gave up 4 bases and J gave up 7 bases, with 21 bases separating them. Germline values: CDR1 SGDLS, CDR2 YYNGEE. CDR3 protein: CASSPKDRVVGNEQFF. CDR3 sequence (DNA): TGTGCCAGCAGCCCAAAGGACCGGGTCGTTGGGAATGAGCAGTTCTTC.

This clone has just a few counts. The J gene is TRBJ1-2, the V gene TRBV7-2; the match to TRBD1 covers 8 bases. This CDR3 comprises 16 residues. The germline V gene has CDR1 SGHTA and CDR2 FQGNSA. V lost 0 bases, J lost 5 bases, and 8 bases stayed unmatched. CDR3 DNA sequence: TGTGCCAGCAGCTTAGCTTCGAGGGACAGGAGATATGGCTACACCTTC. Protein: CASSLASRDRRYGYTF.

The rearrangement uses TRBV7-3 and TRBJ2-3; 7 nucleotides align to TRBD1. The CDR3 spans 13 residues. V was pared by 4 bases and J by 6 bases, with 4 bases of the junction left unmatched. Germline CDR1 reads SGHTA; CDR2 reads FQGTGA. CDR3 nucleotides: TGTGCCAGCAGCTGGGACAGTGCGGATACGCAGTATTTT. Translated: CASSWDSADTQYF.

The CDR3 sequence is CASSLMGAGGAGELFF. For the CDR3, the DNA is TGCGCCAGCAGCTTAATGGGAGCGGGAGGAGCCGGGGAGCTGTTTTTT. This chain links TRBV5-1 with TRBJ2-2; 9 bases line up with TRBD2. V gave up 2 bases and J gave up 6 bases; unmatched junction bases: 8. CDR1 SGHRS and CDR2 YFSETQ come from the germline V gene. There are 16 residues in the CDR3.

The chain employs TRBV30 and TRBJ1-3; D remains ambiguous. Trimming removed 6 bases from V and 0 bases from J, with 12 bases in between. Germline V gives CDR1 GTSNPN, CDR2 SVGIG (reference sequence). This CDR3 is 14 amino acids long. For the CDR3, the DNA is TGTGCCTGCGAACGACTGGGCTCTGGAAACACCATATATTTT. Translation gives CACERLGSGNTIYF. The full variable domain, with the rest looked up from reference TRBV30 and TRBJ1-3, is SQTIHQWPATLVQPVGSPLSLECTVEGTSNPNLYWYRQAAGRGLQLLFYSVGIGQISSEVPQNLSASRPQDRQFILSSKKLLLSDSGFYLCACERLGSGNTIYFGEGSWLTVV.

This rearrangement joins TRBV19 to TRBJ1-2; D gene uncertain. V was trimmed by 3 bases and J by 1 base, leaving 9 bases between them. The germline CDR1 and CDR2 sequences are LNHDA and SQIVND (reference sequence). The CDR3 runs 14 residues. CDR3 region: CASSMAGLNYGYTF. The CDR3 DNA sequence: TGTGCCAGTAGTATGGCAGGACTTAACTATGGCTACACCTTC.

CDR3 DNA sequence: TGTGCCACCAGCACCTTCGGGGGCTATGGCTACACCTTC. As protein: CATSTFGGYGYTF. The rearrangement links TRBV15 to TRBJ1-2; TRBD1 is a possible D gene (5 bases). Trimming took 4 bases from V and 4 from J, leaving 10 bases between them. Germline V gene data show CDR1 as LNHNV and CDR2 as YYDKDF (reference sequence). There are 13 residues in the CDR3.

This rearrangement joins TRBV7-2 to TRBJ2-1; D possibly corresponds to TRBD2 (6 bases). Trimming removed 1 base from V and 6 bases from J, with 13 bases in between. The CDR3 spans 15 residues. CDR1 SGHTA and CDR2 FQGNSA come from the germline V gene. As DNA, the CDR3 is TGTGCCAGCAGCTTAGGAGGAGGGATGCGCAATGAGCAGTTCTTC. Its protein is CASSLGGGMRNEQFF.